This TCR beta chain was retrieved from a study of OX40 agonist ivuxolimab in advanced cancers. The wider study: At doses from 0.01 to 10 mg/kg, patients were given intravenous ivuxolimab every 2 weeks. Partial responses were seen in three patients, one with hepatocellular carcinoma and two with cutaneous melanoma.

Study-level results: Both CD4+ and CD8+ T cell populations in blood had undergone clonal expansion by week 6 at 0.1 to 3.0 mg/kg. Researchers did not establish what antigens the expanded peripheral T cells target.

Data came from immunoSEQ multiplex PCR; TCRdb stores just in-frame clones and leaves some out. This sample has about 83,000 clones, with around 80% found just once. This clone was seen only once. The target antigen is unknown. CDR1 and CDR2 (germline): MNHNS, SASEGT. CDR3 length: 13 residues. The V gene end was trimmed by 8 bases and the J gene end by 3 bases; junction bases not matched to a gene: 6. This receptor was obtained from an adult with an advanced solid tumor such as melanoma, head and neck, liver or kidney cancer. The chain joins TRBV6-1 to TRBJ1-1; 7 positions agree with TRBD1. The sample was CD4+ or CD8+ T cells sorted from blood, taken in a trial of the OX40 agonist ivuxolimab. The CDR3 coding sequence is TGTGCCAGCGGAAACAGGGGCGACACTGAAGCTTTCTTT. It specifies CASGNRGDTEAFF.